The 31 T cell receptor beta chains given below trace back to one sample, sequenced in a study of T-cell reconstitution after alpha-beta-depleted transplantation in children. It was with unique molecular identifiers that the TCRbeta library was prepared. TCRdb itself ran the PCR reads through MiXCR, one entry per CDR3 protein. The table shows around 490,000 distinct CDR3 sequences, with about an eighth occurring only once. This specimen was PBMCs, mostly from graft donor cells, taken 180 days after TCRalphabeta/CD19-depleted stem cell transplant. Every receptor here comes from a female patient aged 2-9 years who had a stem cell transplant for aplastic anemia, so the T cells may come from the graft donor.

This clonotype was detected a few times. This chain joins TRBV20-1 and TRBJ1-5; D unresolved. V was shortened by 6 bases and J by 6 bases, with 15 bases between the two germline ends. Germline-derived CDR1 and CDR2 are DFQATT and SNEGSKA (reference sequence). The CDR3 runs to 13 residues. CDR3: CSAGGRAVQPQHF. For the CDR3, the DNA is TGCAGTGCGGGAGGGCGGGCGGTTCAGCCCCAGCATTTT.

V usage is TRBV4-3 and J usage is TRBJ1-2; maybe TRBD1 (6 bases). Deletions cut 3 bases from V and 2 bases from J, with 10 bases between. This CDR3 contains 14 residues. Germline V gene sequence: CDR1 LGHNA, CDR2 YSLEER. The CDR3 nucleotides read TGCGCCAGCAGCCACGCACAGGGAAACTATGGCTACACCTTC. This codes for CASSHAQGNYGYTF.

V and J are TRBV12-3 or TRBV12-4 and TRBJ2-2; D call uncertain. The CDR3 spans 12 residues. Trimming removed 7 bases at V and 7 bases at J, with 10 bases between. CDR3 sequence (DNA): TGTGCCAGCACCCTGTCGAACGGGGAGCTGTTTTTT. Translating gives CASTLSNGELFF.

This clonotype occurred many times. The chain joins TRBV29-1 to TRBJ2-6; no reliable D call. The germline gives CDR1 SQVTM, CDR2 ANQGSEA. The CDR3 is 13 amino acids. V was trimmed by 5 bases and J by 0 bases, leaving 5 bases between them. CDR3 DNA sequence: TGCAGCGTTATGAACTCTGGGGCCAACGTCCTGACTTTC. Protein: CSVMNSGANVLTF. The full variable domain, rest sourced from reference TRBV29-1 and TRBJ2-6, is SAVISQKPSRDICQRGTSLTIQCQVDSQVTMMFWYRQQPGQSLTLIATANQGSEATYESGFVIDKFPISRPNLTFSTLTVSNMSPEDSSIYLCSVMNSGANVLTFGAGSRLTVL.

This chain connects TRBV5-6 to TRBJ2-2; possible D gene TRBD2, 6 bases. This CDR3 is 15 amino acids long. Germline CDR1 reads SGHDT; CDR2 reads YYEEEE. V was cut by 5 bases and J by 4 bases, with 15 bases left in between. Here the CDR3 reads CASRATQGGTGELFF. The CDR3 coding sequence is TGTGCCAGCAGAGCGACGCAGGGAGGCACCGGGGAGCTGTTTTTT.

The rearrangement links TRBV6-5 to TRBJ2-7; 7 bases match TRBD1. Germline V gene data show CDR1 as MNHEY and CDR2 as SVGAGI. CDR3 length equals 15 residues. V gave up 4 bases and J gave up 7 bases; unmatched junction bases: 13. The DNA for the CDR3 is TGTGCCAGCAGTTTACCTCCGGGACCAGGGGGAGAGCAGTACTTC. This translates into CASSLPPGPGGEQYF.

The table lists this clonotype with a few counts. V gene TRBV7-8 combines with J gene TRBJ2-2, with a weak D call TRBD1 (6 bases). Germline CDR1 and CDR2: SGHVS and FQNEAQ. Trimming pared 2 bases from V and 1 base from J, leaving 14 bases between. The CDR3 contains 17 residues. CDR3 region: CASSLLTGTLNTGELFF. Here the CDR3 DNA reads TGTGCCAGCAGCTTACTAACCGGGACATTGAACACCGGGGAGCTGTTTTTT. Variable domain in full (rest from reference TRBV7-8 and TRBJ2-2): GAGVSQSPRYKVAKRGQDVALRCDPISGHVSLFWYQQALGQGPEFLTYFQNEAQLDKSGLPSDRFFAERPEGSVSTLKIQRTQQEDSAVYLCASSLLTGTLNTGELFFGEGSRLTVL.

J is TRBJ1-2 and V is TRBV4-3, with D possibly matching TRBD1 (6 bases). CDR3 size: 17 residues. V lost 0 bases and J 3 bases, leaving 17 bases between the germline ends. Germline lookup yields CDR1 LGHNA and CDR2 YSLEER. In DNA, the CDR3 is TGCGCCAGCAGCCAAGAGGCGACAGGAACCCACTACTATGGCTACACCTTC. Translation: CASSQEATGTHYYGYTF.

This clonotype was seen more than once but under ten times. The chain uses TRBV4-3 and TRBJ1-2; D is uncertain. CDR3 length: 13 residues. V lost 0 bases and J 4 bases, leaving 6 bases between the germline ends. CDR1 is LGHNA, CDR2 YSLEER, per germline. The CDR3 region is CASSQESGYGYTF. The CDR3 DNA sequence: TGCGCCAGCAGCCAAGAGAGCGGCTATGGCTACACCTTC.

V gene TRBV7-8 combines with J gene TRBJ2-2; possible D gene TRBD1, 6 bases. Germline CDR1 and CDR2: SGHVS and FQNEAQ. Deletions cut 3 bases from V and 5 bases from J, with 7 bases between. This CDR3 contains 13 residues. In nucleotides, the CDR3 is TGTGCCAGCAGCTTTCAGGGGACCGGGGAGCTGTTTTTT. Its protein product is CASSFQGTGELFF.

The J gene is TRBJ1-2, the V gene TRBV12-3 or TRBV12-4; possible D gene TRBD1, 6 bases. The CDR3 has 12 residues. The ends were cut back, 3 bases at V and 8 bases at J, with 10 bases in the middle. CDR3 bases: TGTGCCAGCAGTTTCGGGGGGCAGGGCTACACCTTC. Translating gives CASSFGGQGYTF.

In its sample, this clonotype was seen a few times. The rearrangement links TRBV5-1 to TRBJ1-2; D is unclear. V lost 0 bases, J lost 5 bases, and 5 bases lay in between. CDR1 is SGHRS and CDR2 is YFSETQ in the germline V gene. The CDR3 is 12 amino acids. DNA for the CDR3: TGCGCCAGCAGCTTGGAGGAGTATGGCTACACCTTC. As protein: CASSLEEYGYTF.

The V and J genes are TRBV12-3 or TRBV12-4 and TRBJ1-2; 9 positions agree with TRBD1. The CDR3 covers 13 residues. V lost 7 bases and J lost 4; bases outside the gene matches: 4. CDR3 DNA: TGTGCCAGCAAGACGACAGGGGGCTATGGCTACACCTTC. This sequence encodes CASKTTGGYGYTF.

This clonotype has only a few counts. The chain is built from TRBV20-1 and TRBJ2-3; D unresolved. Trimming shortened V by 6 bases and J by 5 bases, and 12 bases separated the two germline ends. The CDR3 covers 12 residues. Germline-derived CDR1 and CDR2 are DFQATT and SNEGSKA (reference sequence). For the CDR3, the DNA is TGCAGTGCCCCGAGACGGCGAGATACGCAGTATTTT. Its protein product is CSAPRRRDTQYF.

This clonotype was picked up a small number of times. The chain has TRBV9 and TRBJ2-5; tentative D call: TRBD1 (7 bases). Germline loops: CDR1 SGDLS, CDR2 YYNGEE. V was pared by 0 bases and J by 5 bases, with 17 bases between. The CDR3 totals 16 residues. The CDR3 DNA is TGTGCCAGCAGCGTAGCCGGAGGGACAGCTAAGGAGACCCAGTACTTC. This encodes CASSVAGGTAKETQYF.

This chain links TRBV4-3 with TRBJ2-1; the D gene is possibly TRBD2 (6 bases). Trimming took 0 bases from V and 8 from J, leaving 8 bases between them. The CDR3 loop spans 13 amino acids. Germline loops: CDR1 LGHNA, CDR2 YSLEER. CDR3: CASSQDSGDEQFF. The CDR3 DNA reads TGCGCCAGCAGCCAAGACTCGGGGGATGAGCAGTTCTTC.

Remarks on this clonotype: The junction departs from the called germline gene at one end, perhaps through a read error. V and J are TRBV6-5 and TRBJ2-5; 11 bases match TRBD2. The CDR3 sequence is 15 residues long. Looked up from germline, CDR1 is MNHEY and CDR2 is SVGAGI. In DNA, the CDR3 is TGTGCCAGCAGTTACTCTGGGACTAGCGGTTTAGCCCATTACTTC. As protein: CASSYSGTSGLAHYF.

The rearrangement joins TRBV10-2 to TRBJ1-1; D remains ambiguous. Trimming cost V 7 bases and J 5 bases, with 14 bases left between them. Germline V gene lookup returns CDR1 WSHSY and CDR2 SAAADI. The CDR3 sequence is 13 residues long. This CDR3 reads CASTRREGTEAFF. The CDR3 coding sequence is TGCGCCAGCACCCGACGAGAAGGGACTGAAGCTTTCTTT.

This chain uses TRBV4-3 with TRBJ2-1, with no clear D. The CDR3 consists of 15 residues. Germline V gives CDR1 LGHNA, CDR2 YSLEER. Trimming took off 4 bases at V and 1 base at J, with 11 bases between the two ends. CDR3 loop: CASSREVDSYNEQFF. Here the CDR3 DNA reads TGCGCCAGCAGCCGGGAAGTGGATTCCTACAATGAGCAGTTCTTC.

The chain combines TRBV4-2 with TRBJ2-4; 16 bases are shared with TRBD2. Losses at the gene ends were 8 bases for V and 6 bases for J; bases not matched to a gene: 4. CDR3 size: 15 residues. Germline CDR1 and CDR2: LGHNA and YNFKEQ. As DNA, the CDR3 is TGTGCCAGCTCGGGACTAGCGGGAGGGCCAAACATTCAGTACTTC. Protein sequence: CASSGLAGGPNIQYF.

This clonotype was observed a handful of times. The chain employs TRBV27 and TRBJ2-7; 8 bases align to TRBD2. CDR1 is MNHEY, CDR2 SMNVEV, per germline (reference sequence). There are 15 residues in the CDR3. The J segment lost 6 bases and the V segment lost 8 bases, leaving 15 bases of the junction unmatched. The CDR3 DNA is TGTGCCAGCCGAGGGGGGGCAGCGGGAGACGCCGAGCAGTACTTC. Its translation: CASRGGAAGDAEQYF.

CDR3 DNA: TGTGCCATCAGTGACCGACGGATTAATTCACCCCTCCACTTT. This sequence encodes CAISDRRINSPLHF. V usage is TRBV10-3 and J usage is TRBJ1-6; D is ambiguous. The CDR3 is made up of 14 amino acids. The V gene's germline CDR1 is ENHRY and CDR2 SYGVKD. The germline V and J ends were trimmed by 3 bases and 6 bases, with 9 bases remaining between them.

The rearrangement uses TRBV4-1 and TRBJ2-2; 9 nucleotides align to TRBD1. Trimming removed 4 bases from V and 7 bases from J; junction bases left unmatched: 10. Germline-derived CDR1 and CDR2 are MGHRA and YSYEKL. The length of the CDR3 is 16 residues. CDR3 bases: TGCGCCAGCAGCCCCCTGCAGGGACAGGGAGGCGGGGAGCTGTTTTTT. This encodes CASSPLQGQGGGELFF.

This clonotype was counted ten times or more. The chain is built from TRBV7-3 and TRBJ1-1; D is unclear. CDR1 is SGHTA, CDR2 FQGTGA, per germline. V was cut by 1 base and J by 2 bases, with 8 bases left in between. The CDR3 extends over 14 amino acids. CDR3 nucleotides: TGTGCCAGCAGCTTAAGGCCGGGTAACACTGAAGCTTTCTTT. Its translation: CASSLRPGNTEAFF.

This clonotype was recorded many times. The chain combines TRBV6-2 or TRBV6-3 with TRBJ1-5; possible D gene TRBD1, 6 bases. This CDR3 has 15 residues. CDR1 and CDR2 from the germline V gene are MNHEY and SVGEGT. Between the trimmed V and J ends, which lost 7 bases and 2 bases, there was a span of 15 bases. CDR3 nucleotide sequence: TGTGCCAGCATCCCGGGGGGCAAGGGCAATCAGCCCCAGCATTTT. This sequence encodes CASIPGGKGNQPQHF.

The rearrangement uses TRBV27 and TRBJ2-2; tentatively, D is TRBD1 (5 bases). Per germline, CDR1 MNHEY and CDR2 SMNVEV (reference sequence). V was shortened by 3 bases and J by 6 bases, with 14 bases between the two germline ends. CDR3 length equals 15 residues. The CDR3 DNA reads TGTGCCAGCAGTTTCCAGGGTATAAGGGCCGGGGAGCTGTTTTTT. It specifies CASSFQGIRAGELFF.

CDR3 loop: CASSPNRPRGAGNTIYF. CDR3 nucleotides: TGTGCCAGCTCACCCAATCGCCCCCGAGGGGCTGGAAACACCATATATTTT. J is TRBJ1-3 and V is TRBV18; D may be TRBD1 (5 bases). From germline, CDR1 is KGHSH and CDR2 LQKENI. The CDR3 totals 17 residues. V was trimmed by 3 bases and J by 2 bases, leaving 17 bases between them.

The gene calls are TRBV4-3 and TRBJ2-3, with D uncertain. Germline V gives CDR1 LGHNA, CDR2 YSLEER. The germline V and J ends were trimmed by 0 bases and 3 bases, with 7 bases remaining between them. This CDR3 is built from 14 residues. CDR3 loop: CASSQDIGTDTQYF. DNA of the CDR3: TGCGCCAGCAGCCAAGATATCGGGACAGATACGCAGTATTTT.

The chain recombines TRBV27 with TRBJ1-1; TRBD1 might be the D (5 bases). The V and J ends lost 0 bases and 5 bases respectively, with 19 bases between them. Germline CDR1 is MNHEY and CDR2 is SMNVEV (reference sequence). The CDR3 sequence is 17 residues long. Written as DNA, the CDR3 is TGTGCCAGCAGTTTATCGCAGGGCCCCGGAAGACGGACTGAAGCTTTCTTT. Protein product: CASSLSQGPGRRTEAFF.

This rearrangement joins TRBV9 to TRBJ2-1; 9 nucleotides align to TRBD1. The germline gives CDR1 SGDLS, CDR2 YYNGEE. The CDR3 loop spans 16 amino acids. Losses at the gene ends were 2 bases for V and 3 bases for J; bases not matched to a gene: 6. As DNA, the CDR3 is TGTGCCAGCAGCGTGGAGAGGACAGGGGACTACAATGAGCAGTTCTTC. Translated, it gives CASSVERTGDYNEQFF.

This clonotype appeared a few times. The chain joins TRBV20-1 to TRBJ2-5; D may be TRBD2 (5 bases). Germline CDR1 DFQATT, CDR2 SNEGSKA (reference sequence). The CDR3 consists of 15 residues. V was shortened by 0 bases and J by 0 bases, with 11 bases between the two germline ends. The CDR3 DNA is TGCAGTGCTAGAGATCGGAACGGGGACCAAGAGACCCAGTACTTC. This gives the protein CSARDRNGDQETQYF.